This T cell receptor (beta chain) was captured in a study of blood T cells in healthy people across ages. Whole-study context: There was about one barcoded beta molecule captured by template switching per two T cells.

About this clonotype itself: Its antigen is undetermined.

At least 5.5 micrograms of total RNA were extracted per sample. The authors ran a second PCR of about 7 to 11 cycles using a sample-barcoded 5' primer and a J-beta primer mix. TCRdb used MiXCR to reprocess the 5' RACE reads, holding one entry per CDR3 protein. The sample includes roughly 640,000 distinct CDR3 sequences, about 30% seen only once; the top ten take roughly 14%. V gave up 3 bases and J gave up 8 bases, with 11 bases separating them. The CDR3 runs to 13 residues. CDR1 and CDR2 from the germline V gene are SEHNR and FQNEAQ (reference sequence). Study-level results: The authors considered diversity estimates from one million T cells to be underestimates. Among long-lived donors, naive CD4+ cells were more numerous and diversity higher than in aged donors.

The chain couples TRBV7-9 to TRBJ2-1, with D perhaps TRBD2 (5 bases). The receptor was isolated from a woman over 75 in good health. Input material: blood. In nucleotides, the CDR3 is TGTGCCAGCAGCTTGACGTTGGAGGATGAGCAGTTCTTC. This gives the protein CASSLTLEDEQFF.